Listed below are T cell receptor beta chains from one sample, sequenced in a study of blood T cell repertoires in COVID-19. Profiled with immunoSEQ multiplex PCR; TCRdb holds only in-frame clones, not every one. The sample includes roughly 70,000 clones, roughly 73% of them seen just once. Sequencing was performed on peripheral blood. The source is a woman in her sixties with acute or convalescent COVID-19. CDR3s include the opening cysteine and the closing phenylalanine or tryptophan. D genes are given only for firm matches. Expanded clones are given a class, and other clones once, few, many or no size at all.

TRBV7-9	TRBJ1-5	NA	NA	CASSLDSYQPQHF	TGTGCCAGCAGCTTAGACAGTTACCAGCCCCAGCATTTT
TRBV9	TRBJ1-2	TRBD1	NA	CASSVGQGGYTF	TGTGCCAGCAGCGTAGGACAGGGGGGCTACACCTTC
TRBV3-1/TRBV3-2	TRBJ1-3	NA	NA	CASSQDTGSGNTIYF	TGTGCCAGCAGCCAAGATACAGGCTCTGGAAACACCATATATTTT
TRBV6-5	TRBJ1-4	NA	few	CASSYLQSLEKLFF	TGTGCCAGCAGTTACCTTCAGTCTTTGGAGAAACTGTTTTTT
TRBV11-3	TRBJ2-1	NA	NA	CASSLSSYNEQFF	TGTGCCAGCAGCCTTAGCTCCTACAATGAGCAGTTCTTC
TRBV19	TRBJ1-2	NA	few	CASSIPHGGAYGYTF	TGTGCCAGTAGTATTCCGCATGGAGGGGCCTATGGCTACACCTTC
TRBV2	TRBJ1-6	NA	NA	CASSGDAGYNSPLHF	TGTGCCAGCAGTGGGGATGCGGGCTATAATTCACCCCTCCACTTT
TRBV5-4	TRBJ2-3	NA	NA	CASSLAGPSSSTDTQYF	TGTGCCAGCAGCTTGGCAGGGCCCTCCTCTAGCACAGATACGCAGTATTTT
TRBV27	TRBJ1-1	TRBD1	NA	CASSWTGNTEAFF	TGTGCCAGCAGTTGGACAGGGAACACTGAAGCTTTCTTT
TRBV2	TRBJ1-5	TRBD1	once	CASRGDSFSNQPQHF	TGTGCCAGCAGGGGGGACAGCTTTAGCAATCAGCCCCAGCATTTT
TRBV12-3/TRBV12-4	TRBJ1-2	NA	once	CASSRTNYGYTF	TGTGCCAGCAGTCGGACAAACTATGGCTACACCTTC
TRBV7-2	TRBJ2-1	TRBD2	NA	CASSLGLMYNEQFF	TGTGCCAGCAGCTTGGGACTAATGTACAATGAGCAGTTCTTC
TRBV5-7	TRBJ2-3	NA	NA	CASSLGEAFISTDTQYF	TGTGCCAGCAGCTTGGGTGAGGCCTTCATTAGCACAGATACGCAGTATTTT
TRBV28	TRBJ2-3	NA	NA	CASIPPLRGDTDTQYF	TGTGCCAGCATCCCGCCCCTCAGGGGGGACACAGATACGCAGTATTTT
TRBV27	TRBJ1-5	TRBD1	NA	CASSPRTGDQPQHF	TGTGCCAGCAGTCCGCGGACAGGTGATCAGCCCCAGCATTTT
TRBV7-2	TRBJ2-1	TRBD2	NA	CASSFGGGLAVYNEQFF	TGTGCCAGCAGCTTCGGGGGGGGACTAGCGGTTTACAATGAGCAGTTCTTC
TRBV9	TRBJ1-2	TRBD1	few	CASSPSDRVEEGYTF	TGTGCCAGCAGCCCTTCGGACAGGGTGGAGGAGGGCTACACCTTC
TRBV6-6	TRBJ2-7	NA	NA	CASTAVNYEQYF	TGTGCCAGCACTGCAGTGAACTACGAGCAGTACTTC
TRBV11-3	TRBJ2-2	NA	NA	CASTPGQTNTGELFF	TGTGCCAGCACCCCGGGACAAACGAACACCGGGGAGCTGTTTTTT
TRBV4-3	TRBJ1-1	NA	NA	CASSQANPDTEAFF	TGCGCCAGCAGCCAAGCAAATCCGGACACTGAAGCTTTCTTT
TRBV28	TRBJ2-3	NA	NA	CASSLFGGDTQYF	TGTGCCAGCAGTTTATTCGGCGGGGATACGCAGTATTTT
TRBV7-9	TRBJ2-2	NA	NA	CASSLVEKTGELFF	TGTGCCAGCAGCTTAGTTGAGAAGACCGGGGAGCTGTTTTTT
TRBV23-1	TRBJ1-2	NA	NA	CASSQSVGFTGFYGYTF	TGCGCCAGCAGTCAATCGGTTGGGTTCACAGGATTCTATGGCTACACCTTC
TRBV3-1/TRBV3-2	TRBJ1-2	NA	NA	CASSQVGGSYYGYTF	TGTGCCAGCAGCCAAGTCGGAGGGTCCTACTATGGCTACACCTTC
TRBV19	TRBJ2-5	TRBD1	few	CACRGQGAYQETQYF	TGTGCCTGCCGAGGACAGGGGGCGTACCAAGAGACCCAGTACTTC
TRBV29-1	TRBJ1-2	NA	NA	CSVEVQGKGGYTF	TGCAGCGTTGAAGTACAGGGAAAGGGTGGCTACACCTTC
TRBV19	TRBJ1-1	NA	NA	CASRVLGALNTEAFF	TGTGCCAGTAGGGTCCTAGGGGCCCTGAACACTGAAGCTTTCTTT
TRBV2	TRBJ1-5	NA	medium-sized	CASRGQSNQPQHF	TGTGCCAGCAGGGGGCAAAGCAATCAGCCCCAGCATTTT
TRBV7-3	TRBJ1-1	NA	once	CASSSRGRAFF	TGTGCCAGCAGCAGCAGGGGAAGGGCTTTCTTT
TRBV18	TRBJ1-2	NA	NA	CASSPSERYGYTF	TGTGCCAGCTCACCATCCGAGCGCTATGGCTACACCTTC
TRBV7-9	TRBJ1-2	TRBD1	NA	CASSLRDRGSNYGYTF	TGTGCCAGCAGCCTACGGGACAGGGGATCTAACTATGGCTACACCTTC
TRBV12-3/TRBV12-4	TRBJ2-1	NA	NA	CASSPGYNEQFF	TGTGCCAGCAGCCCAGGGTACAATGAGCAGTTCTTC
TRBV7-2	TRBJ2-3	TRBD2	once	CASSLWTSGPDTQYF	TGTGCCAGCAGCCTCTGGACTAGCGGGCCAGATACGCAGTATTTT
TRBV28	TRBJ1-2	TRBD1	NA	CAVRGQGYGYTF	TGTGCCGTTCGGGGACAGGGCTATGGCTACACCTTC
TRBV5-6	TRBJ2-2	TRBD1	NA	CASSPRGLWELFF	TGTGCCAGCAGCCCCAGGGGGCTCTGGGAGCTGTTTTTT
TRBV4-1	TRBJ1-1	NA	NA	CASSHLFETEAFF	TGCGCCAGCAGCCATCTATTTGAAACTGAAGCTTTCTTT
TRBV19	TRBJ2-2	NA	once	CASSTTNTGELFF	TGTGCCAGTAGTACCACGAACACCGGGGAGCTGTTTTTT